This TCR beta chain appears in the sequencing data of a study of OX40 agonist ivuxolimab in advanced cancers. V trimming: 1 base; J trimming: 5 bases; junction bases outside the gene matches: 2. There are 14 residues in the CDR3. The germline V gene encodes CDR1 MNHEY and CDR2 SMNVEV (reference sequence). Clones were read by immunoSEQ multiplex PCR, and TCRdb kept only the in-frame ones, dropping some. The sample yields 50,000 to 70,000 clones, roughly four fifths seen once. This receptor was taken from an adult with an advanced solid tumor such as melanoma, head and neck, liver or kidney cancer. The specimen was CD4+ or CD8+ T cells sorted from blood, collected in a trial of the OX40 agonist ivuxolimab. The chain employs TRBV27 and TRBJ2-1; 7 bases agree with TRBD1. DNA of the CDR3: TGTGCCAGCAGTTTATGGGGACAGAACAATGAGCAGTTCTTC. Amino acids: CASSLWGQNNEQFF.